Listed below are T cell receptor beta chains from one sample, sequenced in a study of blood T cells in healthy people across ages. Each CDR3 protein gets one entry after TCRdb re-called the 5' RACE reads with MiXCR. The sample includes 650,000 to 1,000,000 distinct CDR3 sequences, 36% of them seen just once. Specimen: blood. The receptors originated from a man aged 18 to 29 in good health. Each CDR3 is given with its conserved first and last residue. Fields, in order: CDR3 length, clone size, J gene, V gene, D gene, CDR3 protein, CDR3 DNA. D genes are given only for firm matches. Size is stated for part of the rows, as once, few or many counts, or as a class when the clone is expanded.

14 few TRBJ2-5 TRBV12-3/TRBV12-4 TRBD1 CATSRDRGRETQYF TGTGCCACCAGCCGGGACAGGGGAAGGGAGACCCAGTACTTC
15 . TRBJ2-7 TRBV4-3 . CASSQRRTTYNEQYF TGCGCCAGCAGCCAACGTAGGACGACCTACAATGAGCAGTACTTC
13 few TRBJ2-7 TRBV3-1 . CASSQVEGRGQYF TGTGCCAGCAGCCAAGTCGAAGGGCGGGGTCAGTACTTC
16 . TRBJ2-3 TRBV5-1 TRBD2 CASSLDRGGRTDTQYF TGCGCCAGCAGCTTGGACCGGGGGGGCCGCACAGATACGCAGTATTTT
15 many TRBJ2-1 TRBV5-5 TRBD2 CASSLLAGSYNEQFF TGTGCCAGCAGCCTACTAGCGGGAAGCTACAATGAGCAGTTCTTC
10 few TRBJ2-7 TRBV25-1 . CASSDTKQYF TGTGCCAGCAGTGACACCAAGCAGTACTTC
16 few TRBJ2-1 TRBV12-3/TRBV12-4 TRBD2 CASSSRTSGGHDGQFF TGTGCCAGCAGTTCCCGGACTAGCGGGGGGCACGACGGGCAGTTCTTC
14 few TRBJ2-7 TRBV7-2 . CASSLEPGGYEQYF TGTGCCAGCAGCTTAGAGCCAGGGGGGTACGAGCAGTACTTC
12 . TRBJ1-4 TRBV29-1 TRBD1 CSVVQGGEKLFF TGCAGCGTTGTTCAGGGGGGGGAAAAACTGTTTTTT
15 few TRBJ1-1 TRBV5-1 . CASSWAGQQRAEAFF TGCGCCAGCAGCTGGGCCGGACAGCAAAGAGCTGAAGCTTTCTTT
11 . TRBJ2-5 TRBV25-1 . CASSERNEQYF TGTGCCAGCAGTGAGCGGAATGAGCAGTACTTC
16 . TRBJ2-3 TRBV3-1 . CASSQVNGGGTDTQYF TGTGCCAGCAGCCAAGTTAACGGGGGTGGCACAGATACGCAGTATTTT
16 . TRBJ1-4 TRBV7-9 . CASSSGTTSTNEKLFF TGTGCCAGCAGCTCCGGGACCACATCAACTAATGAAAAACTGTTTTTT
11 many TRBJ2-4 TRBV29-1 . CSVPLKNIQYF TGCAGCGTTCCGCTAAAAAACATTCAGTACTTC
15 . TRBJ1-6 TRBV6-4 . CASSDADKTTSPLHF TGTGCCAGCAGTGACGCCGATAAGACTACTTCACCCCTCCACTTT
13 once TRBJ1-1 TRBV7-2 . CASSPRRKGEAFF TGTGCCAGCAGCCCCAGGAGAAAAGGGGAAGCTTTCTTT
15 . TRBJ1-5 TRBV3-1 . CASSLRSDRYQPQHF TGTGCCAGCAGCCTCCGTTCGGACAGATATCAGCCCCAGCATTTT
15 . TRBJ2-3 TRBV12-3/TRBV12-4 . CASSPSRGTTDTQYF TGTGCCAGCAGCCCAAGCCGAGGTACCACAGATACGCAGTATTTT
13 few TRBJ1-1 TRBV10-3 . CAINTQGGTEAFF TGTGCCATCAATACACAGGGTGGGACTGAAGCTTTCTTT
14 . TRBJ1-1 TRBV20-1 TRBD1 CSAPVGQVNTEAFF TGCAGTGCCCCCGTGGGACAGGTGAACACTGAAGCTTTCTTT
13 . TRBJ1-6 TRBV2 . CASSETGNSPLHF TGTGCCAGCAGTGAAACAGGAAATTCACCCCTCCACTTT
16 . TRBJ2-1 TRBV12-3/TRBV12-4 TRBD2 CASNTLAGRSYNEQFF TGTGCCAGCAATACCCTAGCGGGCAGATCCTACAATGAGCAGTTCTTC
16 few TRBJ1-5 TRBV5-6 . CASSSGEGDSNQPQHF TGTGCCAGCAGCAGCGGGGAGGGAGATAGCAATCAGCCCCAGCATTTT
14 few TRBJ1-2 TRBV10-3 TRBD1 CAISESSDRGVYTF TGTGCCATCAGTGAGTCGAGCGACAGGGGCGTCTACACCTTC
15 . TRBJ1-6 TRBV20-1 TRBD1 CSARASGQGHSPLHF TGCAGTGCTAGAGCCTCGGGACAGGGACATTCACCCCTCCACTTT
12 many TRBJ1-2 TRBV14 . CASSQAGYGYTF TGCGCCAGCAGCCAAGCCGGGTACGGCTACACCTTC
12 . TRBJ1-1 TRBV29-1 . CSVYTENTEAFF TGCAGCGTTTATACAGAAAACACTGAAGCTTTCTTT
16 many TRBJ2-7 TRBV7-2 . CASSLAASSVLYEQYF TGTGCCAGCAGCTTAGCGGCTTCGTCGGTTCTCTACGAGCAGTACTTC
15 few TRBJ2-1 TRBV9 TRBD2 CASSYRGGINNEQFF TGTGCCAGCAGCTACCGGGGGGGCATAAACAATGAGCAGTTCTTC
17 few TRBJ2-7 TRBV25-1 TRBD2 CASSEGGTSGGKYEQYF TGTGCCAGCAGTGAAGGAGGGACTAGCGGGGGCAAATACGAGCAGTACTTC
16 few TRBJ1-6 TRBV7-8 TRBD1 CASSARDRGSNSPLHF TGTGCCAGCAGCGCCCGGGACAGGGGCTCGAATTCACCCCTCCACTTT
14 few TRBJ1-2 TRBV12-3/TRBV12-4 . CASSQVPSRTGYTF TGTGCCAGCAGCCAAGTCCCAAGTCGGACGGGCTACACCTTC
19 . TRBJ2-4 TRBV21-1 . CASSKMDTLIERAKNIQYF TGTGCCAGCAGCAAAATGGATACCCTCATCGAAAGAGCCAAAAACATTCAGTACTTC
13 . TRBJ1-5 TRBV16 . CASSPQRAQPQHF TGTGCCAGCAGCCCACAGAGGGCTCAGCCCCAGCATTTT
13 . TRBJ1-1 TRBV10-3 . CAIRTESNTEAFF TGTGCCATCAGGACCGAATCGAACACTGAAGCTTTCTTT
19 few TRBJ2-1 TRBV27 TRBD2 CASSFRRTSGAFSYNEQFF TGTGCCAGCAGTTTTCGCAGGACTAGCGGGGCGTTTTCCTACAATGAGCAGTTCTTC
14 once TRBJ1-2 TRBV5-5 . CASILGQRSYGYTF TGTGCCAGCATCTTAGGACAGAGATCCTATGGCTACACCTTC
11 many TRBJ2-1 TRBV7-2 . CASSLEGEQFF TGTGCCAGCAGCTTAGAGGGGGAGCAGTTCTTC
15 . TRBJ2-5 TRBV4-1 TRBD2 CASSRVAGGINEQYF TGCGCCAGCAGCCGAGTAGCGGGGGGGATCAATGAGCAGTACTTC
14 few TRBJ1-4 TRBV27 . CASSFLGAGEKLFF TGTGCCAGCAGTTTTTTAGGGGCAGGAGAAAAACTGTTTTTT
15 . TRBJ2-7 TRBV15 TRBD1 CATSPLGTAAYEQYF TGTGCCACCAGCCCTCTCGGGACAGCGGCCTACGAGCAGTACTTC
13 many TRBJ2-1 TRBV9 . CASSVAPGREQFF TGTGCCAGCAGCGTAGCACCCGGCAGGGAGCAGTTCTTC
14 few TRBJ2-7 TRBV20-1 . CSARAPTGTYEQYF TGCAGTGCTAGAGCTCCGACCGGAACCTACGAGCAGTACTTC
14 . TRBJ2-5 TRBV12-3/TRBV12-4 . CASSVVRGAGTQYF TGTGCCAGCAGTGTAGTCCGGGGAGCCGGCACCCAGTACTTC
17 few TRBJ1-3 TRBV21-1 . CASSKWGGHFSGNTIYF TGTGCCAGCAGCAAATGGGGGGGACATTTCTCTGGAAACACCATATATTTT
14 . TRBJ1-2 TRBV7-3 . CASSLVSGEHGYTF TGTGCCAGCAGCTTAGTATCGGGGGAACATGGTTACACCTTC
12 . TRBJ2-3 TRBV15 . CATSRDPDTQYF TGTGCCACCAGCAGAGATCCGGATACGCAGTATTTT
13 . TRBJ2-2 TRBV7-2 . CASSRLGAGELFF TGTGCCAGCAGCCGCTTGGGGGCCGGGGAGCTGTTTTTT
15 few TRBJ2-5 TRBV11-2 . CASSFGQIYQETQYF TGTGCCAGCAGCTTCGGACAGATATACCAAGAGACCCAGTACTTC
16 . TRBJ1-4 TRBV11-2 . CASSMPMGPPNEKLFF TGTGCCAGCAGCATGCCCATGGGACCTCCTAATGAAAAACTGTTTTTT
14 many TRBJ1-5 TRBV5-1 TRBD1 CASSRGQGDQPQHF TGCGCCAGCAGCCGAGGACAGGGGGATCAGCCCCAGCATTTT
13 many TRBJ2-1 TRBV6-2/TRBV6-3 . CATAPTGSREQFF TGTGCCACCGCCCCCACTGGTTCAAGGGAGCAGTTCTTC
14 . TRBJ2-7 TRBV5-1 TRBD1 CASSLAQGAYKQYF TGCGCCAGCAGCTTGGCGCAGGGGGCTTACAAGCAGTACTTC
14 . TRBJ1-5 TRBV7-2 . CASSLTQAAQPQHF TGTGCCAGCAGCTTAACGCAGGCGGCGCAGCCCCAGCATTTT